A single sample is the source of the 14 T cell receptor beta chains below, sequenced in a study of Ad26.COV2.S vaccination and SARS-CoV-2 variants. Sequencing used immunoSEQ multiplex PCR; TCRdb keeps in-frame clones, though not all of them. This sample has hundreds of thousands of clones, with over 75% found just once. Treatment noted: about 20 received Ad26.COV2.S at low or high dose, single or two shots; roughly five received placebo; per-sample allocation not given. All samples were drawn on day 63, counting from the first vaccine or placebo injection. Here the sequenced sample was peripheral blood, taken in a trial of Ad26.COV2.S vaccine versus placebo. The source of these receptors is a person aged 18-60 years who received the Ad26.COV2.S COVID-19 vaccine or a placebo.

This chain connects TRBV28 to TRBJ2-7; TRBD2 matches 9 bases. The trim removed 7 bases at V and 4 bases at J, leaving 11 bases unmatched. CDR1 is MDHEN and CDR2 is SYDVKM in the germline V gene. The CDR3 loop spans 15 amino acids. This CDR3 reads CASTPGGRALYEQYF. The CDR3 DNA is TGTGCCAGCACCCCGGGCGGGAGGGCCCTTTACGAGCAGTACTTC.

The V gene is TRBV5-1, the J gene TRBJ2-1; weak D call: TRBD1 (5 bases). In germline, CDR1 is SGHRS, CDR2 YFSETQ. Trimming stripped 4 bases from V and 9 bases from J, with 20 bases between. The CDR3 is 15 residues long. CDR3 DNA sequence: TGCGCCAGCAGCCCCCTCAGGGATTCCGTTGCTGAGCAGTTCTTC. It yields the protein CASSPLRDSVAEQFF.

This clone showed up just once. The V call is TRBV18, the J call TRBJ1-2, with a tentative D call TRBD1 (5 bases). The CDR3 sequence is 13 residues long. In germline, CDR1 is KGHSH, CDR2 LQKENI. V was shortened by 4 bases and J by 4 bases, with 10 bases between the two germline ends. As DNA, the CDR3 is TGTGCCAGCTCACTGGACATGAGCTATGGCTACACCTTC. Protein: CASSLDMSYGYTF.

This clone appeared a single time. A junction boundary mismatches the germline segment, possibly from a read error. This chain links TRBV7-7 with TRBJ2-2; 9 nucleotides align to TRBD2. This CDR3 spans 21 amino acids. Germline lookup yields CDR1 SSHAT and CDR2 FNYEAQ (reference sequence). The DNA for the CDR3 is TGTGCTAGCAGCTTAACGCCTCGAGTTGGGGAGCGGGAGGATCACACCGGGGAGCTGTTTTTT. This sequence encodes CASSLTPRVGEREDHTGELFF.

CDR3 DNA sequence: TGTGCCAGCAGAGAGTTACAGGGGACGGGGGAAGCTTTCTTT. Translating gives CASRELQGTGEAFF. The chain is built from TRBV2 and TRBJ1-1, with 7 bases aligning to TRBD1. Germline assignment: CDR1 SNHLY and CDR2 FYNNEI. The CDR3 runs 14 residues. V lost 6 bases, J lost 8 bases, and 12 bases stayed unmatched.

This clone was seen a few times. The V gene is TRBV29-1, the J gene TRBJ2-1; 8 nucleotides agree with TRBD2. V dropped 4 bases and J dropped 4; count of bases not matched to a gene: 6. The CDR3 contains 14 residues. The germline V gene encodes CDR1 SQVTM and CDR2 ANQGSEA. The DNA of the CDR3 is TGCAGCGTTGGGGGACTAGACAGGTACAATGAGCAGTTCTTC. Its protein product is CSVGGLDRYNEQFF.

V and J are TRBV30 and TRBJ2-7; 10 bases fit TRBD1. After removal of 2 bases from V and 4 bases from J, the junction contained 8 bases not matched to a gene. The germline CDR1 and CDR2 sequences are GTSNPN and SVGIG (reference sequence). The CDR3 extends over 15 amino acids. CDR3 DNA sequence: TGTGCCTGGAGTCCGGGACAGGGGATATGGTACGAGCAGTACTTC. Translation gives CAWSPGQGIWYEQYF.

The CDR3 region is CASSIGQERRETQYF. The DNA for the CDR3 is TGTGCCAGTAGTATAGGACAGGAGAGGAGGGAGACCCAGTACTTC. V and J are TRBV19 and TRBJ2-5; TRBD1 might be the D (6 bases). Trimming pared 1 base from V and 5 bases from J, leaving 14 bases between. Germline V gene lookup returns CDR1 LNHDA and CDR2 SQIVND (reference sequence). This CDR3 is built from 15 residues. Filled out from reference TRBV19 and TRBJ2-5, the complete variable domain reads DGGITQSPKYLFRKEGQNVTLSCEQNLNHDAMYWYRQDPGQGLRLIYYSQIVNDFQKGDIAEGYSVSREKKESFPLTVTSAQKNPTAFYLCASSIGQERRETQYFGPGTRLLVL.

This sequence joins TRBV4-2 and TRBJ2-5; D is perhaps TRBD2 (5 bases). The CDR3 extends over 16 amino acids. The V end lost 0 bases, the J end lost 4 bases, and 15 bases lay between the germline ends. Germline-derived CDR1 and CDR2 are LGHNA and YNFKEQ. CDR3 sequence: CASSQDNNLAGETQYF. DNA of the CDR3: TGTGCCAGCAGCCAAGATAATAACCTCGCGGGAGAGACCCAGTACTTC.

V gene TRBV18 combines with J gene TRBJ1-2, with 9 bases identical to TRBD1. Germline trimming cut 6 bases from V and 4 bases from J; bases unmatched to any gene: 6. The CDR3 is 14 residues long. CDR1 is KGHSH, CDR2 LQKENI, per germline. The CDR3 region is CASSPGTGSYGYTF. The CDR3 nucleotides read TGTGCCAGCTCCCCCGGGACAGGGAGCTATGGCTACACCTTC. Complete variable domain (other parts from reference TRBV18 and TRBJ1-2): NAGVMQNPRHLVRRRGQEARLRCSPMKGHSHVYWYRQLPEEGLKFMVYLQKENIIDESGMPKERFSAEFPKEGPSILRIQQVVRGDSAAYFCASSPGTGSYGYTFGSGTRLTVV.

Remarks on this clone: This sample also contains other DNA sequences that code for the same CDR3. This chain links TRBV18 with TRBJ2-5; perhaps TRBD2 as D (6 bases). V was trimmed by 0 bases and J by 4 bases, leaving 6 bases between them. CDR1 is KGHSH and CDR2 is LQKENI in the germline V gene. CDR3 length: 13 residues. The CDR3 loop is CASSPPGGETQYF. CDR3 coding DNA: TGTGCCAGCTCACCACCGGGAGGAGAGACCCAGTACTTC.

This clone was found a few times. The chain is built from TRBV14 and TRBJ2-7; the D gene is possibly TRBD2 (6 bases). Trimming cost V 5 bases and J 5 bases, with 22 bases left between them. CDR3 length: 16 residues. Germline V lookup: CDR1 SGHDN, CDR2 FVKESK. CDR3 sequence (DNA): TGTGCCAGCAGCTTTACGACTAGTGGGATTATGAACGAGCAGTACTTC. Protein: CASSFTTSGIMNEQYF.

This clone occurred once. V usage is TRBV18 and J usage is TRBJ2-7, with a weak D call TRBD1 (6 bases). The germline V and J ends were trimmed by 0 bases and 4 bases, with 13 bases remaining between them. The CDR3 length is 15 residues. Germline loops: CDR1 KGHSH, CDR2 LQKENI. The CDR3 DNA is TGTGCCAGCTCACCACCGGTGGGGGCGGAGTACGAGCAGTACTTC. It codes for CASSPPVGAEYEQYF.

The CDR3 is CAISDPRRTGISYEQYF. CDR3 nucleotides: TGTGCCATCAGTGACCCCCGCAGGACAGGGATTTCCTACGAGCAGTACTTC. This chain links TRBV10-3 with TRBJ2-7; 8 bases align to TRBD1. The CDR3 loop spans 17 amino acids. V trimming: 3 bases; J trimming: 1 base; junction bases outside the gene matches: 11. Germline CDR1 and CDR2: ENHRY and SYGVKD.